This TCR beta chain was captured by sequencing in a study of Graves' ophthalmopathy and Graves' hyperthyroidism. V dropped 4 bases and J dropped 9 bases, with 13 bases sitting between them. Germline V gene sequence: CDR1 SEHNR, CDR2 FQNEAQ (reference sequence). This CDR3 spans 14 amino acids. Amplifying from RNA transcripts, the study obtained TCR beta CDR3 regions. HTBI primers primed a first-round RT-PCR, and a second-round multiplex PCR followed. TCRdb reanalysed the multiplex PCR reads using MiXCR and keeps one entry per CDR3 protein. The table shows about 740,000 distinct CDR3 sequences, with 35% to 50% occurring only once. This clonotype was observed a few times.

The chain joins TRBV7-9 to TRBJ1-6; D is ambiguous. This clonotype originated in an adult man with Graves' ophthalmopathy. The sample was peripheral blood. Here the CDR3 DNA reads TGTGCCAGCAGCTCTCCCGGGGAGGGTTCACCCCTCCACTTT. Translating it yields CASSSPGEGSPLHF. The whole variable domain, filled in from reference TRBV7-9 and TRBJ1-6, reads DTGVSQNPRHKITKRGQNVTFRCDPISEHNRLYWYRQTLGQGPEFLTYFQNEAQLEKSRLLSDRFSAERPKGSFSTLEIQRTEQGDSAMYLCASSSPGEGSPLHFGNGTRLTVT.